Detailed here is one T cell receptor (beta chain). Its target is not known. The same CDR3 also results from other DNA sequences found in this sample. Each replicate PCR on the sorted subsets used about 220 ng DNA (about 30,000 T cell genomes). This table comes from immunoSEQ multiplex PCR, and its TCRdb copy is limited to in-frame clones, with some not included. Of around 1,000,000 clones in the sample, roughly 80% were seen once. The sample comes from a study of shared clonotypes between healthy human individuals. Overall study findings and caveats: Expectations were that clonotype sharing among donors would be affected by sequencing depth.

The split of CD4+ cells yielded CD45RA+ naive and CD45RA-negative memory subsets. Germline values: CDR1 SNHLY, CDR2 FYNNEI. The length of the CDR3 is 13 residues. Trimming removed 4 bases at V and 7 bases at J, with 11 bases between. What was sequenced was memory CD4+ T cells from PBMCs. Subset defined: CD45RA-negative fraction. The genes are TRBV2 and TRBJ1-5; D is possibly TRBD1 (5 bases). This TCR came from a man younger than 35 in good health. Some clones in this sample may be carry-over from other donors' samples. CDR3 residues: CASSGQGGQPQHF. The CDR3 DNA reads TGTGCCAGCAGTGGGCAGGGCGGACAGCCCCAGCATTTT.